The rows below give T cell receptor beta chains drawn from one sample of a study of blood T cell repertoires in COVID-19. Clones were read by immunoSEQ multiplex PCR, and TCRdb kept only the in-frame ones, dropping some. Of about 240,000 clones in the sample, less than 90% were seen once. Specimen: peripheral blood. The receptors shown here come from a man aged 55 to 70 with acute or convalescent COVID-19. Each CDR3 is given with its conserved first and last residue. A D gene is named only where the DNA matches it firmly. Clone size is shown for a subset of rows, as once, few, many or a class of expanded clone.

clone_size	d_call	j_call	v_call	cdr3_aa	cdr3_nt
NA	NA	TRBJ1-2	TRBV11-2	CASSEQGYGYTF	TGTGCCAGCAGCGAACAGGGCTATGGCTACACCTTC
NA	TRBD2	TRBJ2-1	TRBV18	CASSPSAGTSDYNEQFF	TGTGCCAGCTCACCAAGTGCCGGGACTAGCGACTACAATGAGCAGTTCTTC
NA	NA	TRBJ1-5	TRBV4-2	CASSQDYNQPQHF	TGTGCCAGCAGCCAAGATTACAATCAGCCCCAGCATTTT
NA	NA	TRBJ1-2	TRBV5-1	CASSREANYGYTF	TGCGCCAGCAGCCGAGAAGCTAACTATGGCTACACCTTC
NA	NA	TRBJ2-6	TRBV9	CASSVVGGAGANVLTF	TGTGCCAGCAGCGTAGTTGGAGGGGCTGGGGCCAACGTCCTGACTTTC
NA	NA	TRBJ2-2	TRBV18	CASSPRQIANTGELFF	TGTGCCAGCTCACCACGGCAGATCGCGAACACCGGGGAGCTGTTTTTT
few	TRBD1	TRBJ1-2	TRBV30	CAWSVDRAITF	TGTGCCTGGAGTGTGGACAGGGCCATAACCTTC
NA	NA	TRBJ1-6	TRBV11-3	CASSLSTNSPLHF	TGTGCCAGCAGCTTAAGCACGAATTCACCCCTCCACTTT
NA	NA	TRBJ1-5	TRBV27	CASSLSVNQPQHF	TGTGCCAGCAGTTTGTCAGTCAATCAGCCCCAGCATTTT
NA	NA	TRBJ1-3	TRBV13	CASSSLSLGLSGNTIYF	TGTGCCAGCAGCTCCCTTTCTTTGGGCCTATCTGGAAACACCATATATTTT
NA	NA	TRBJ1-1	TRBV7-9	CASSWGDERTEAFF	TGTGCCAGCAGCTGGGGGGACGAAAGAACTGAAGCTTTCTTT
NA	NA	TRBJ1-6	TRBV19	CASSQQGRNSPLHF	TGTGCCAGTAGCCAACAGGGTCGTAATTCACCCCTCCACTTT
NA	NA	TRBJ1-5	TRBV30	CAWSRTVDADQPQHF	TGTGCCTGGAGTCGGACAGTTGATGCCGATCAGCCCCAGCATTTT
NA	NA	TRBJ1-4	TRBV5-1	CASSLAGTQDEKLFF	TGCGCCAGCAGCTTGGCCGGGACACAAGATGAAAAACTGTTTTTT
NA	NA	TRBJ1-2	TRBV4-3	CASSPAPARMLGYTF	TGCGCCAGCAGCCCCGCCCCCGCCAGAATGCTCGGCTACACCTTC
few	NA	TRBJ1-2	TRBV5-1	CASNPGHLEDYGYTF	TGCGCCAGCAACCCAGGACACCTCGAGGACTATGGCTACACCTTC
NA	TRBD2	TRBJ2-3	TRBV5-1	CASSLSAGGADTQYF	TGCGCCAGCAGCCTATCAGCGGGAGGGGCAGATACGCAGTATTTT
NA	NA	TRBJ1-5	TRBV9	CASSPWGGNQPQHF	TGTGCCAGCAGCCCTTGGGGGGGTAATCAGCCCCAGCATTTT
NA	TRBD1	TRBJ1-1	TRBV6-2/TRBV6-3	CASSYKTGGWTEAFF	TGTGCCAGCAGTTACAAGACAGGGGGCTGGACTGAAGCTTTCTTT
NA	NA	TRBJ1-2	TRBV18	CASSPSREGNGYTF	TGTGCCAGCTCACCAAGTCGGGAAGGAAATGGCTACACCTTC
NA	NA	TRBJ2-2	TRBV5-1	CASSWTAGTGELFF	TGCGCCAGCAGCTGGACAGCCGGCACCGGGGAGCTGTTTTTT
NA	TRBD2	TRBJ2-4	TRBV7-2	CASSSNLAGVAKNIQYF	TGTGCCAGCAGCTCAAACCTAGCGGGAGTAGCCAAAAACATTCAGTACTTC
NA	NA	TRBJ2-2	TRBV3-1/TRBV3-2	CASSQDQGAVTGELFF	TGTGCCAGCAGCCAAGATCAGGGCGCAGTCACCGGGGAGCTGTTTTTT
NA	TRBD1	TRBJ1-5	TRBV28	CASSLSQGGLDRGNQPQHF	TGTGCCAGCAGTTTGTCGCAGGGCGGCCTAGACAGGGGTAATCAGCCCCAGCATTTT
NA	TRBD2	TRBJ2-2	TRBV28	CASIPSGPGELFF	TGTGCCAGCATTCCTAGCGGGCCCGGGGAGCTGTTTTTT
NA	TRBD2	TRBJ2-7	TRBV11-2	CASSLDGGSGYEQYF	TGTGCCAGCAGCTTAGATGGCGGGAGTGGCTACGAGCAGTACTTC
NA	NA	TRBJ1-2	TRBV4-2	CASSQVGGNPRGYTF	TGTGCCAGCAGCCAAGTAGGAGGGAACCCTCGGGGCTACACCTTC
NA	TRBD1	TRBJ1-1	TRBV28	CASSLLGGTGTEAFF	TGTGCCAGCAGTTTATTAGGGGGCACTGGGACTGAAGCTTTCTTT
NA	TRBD1	TRBJ1-1	TRBV30	CASTTGTGTEAFF	TGTGCCTCGACAACCGGGACAGGTACTGAAGCTTTCTTT
NA	NA	TRBJ1-1	TRBV11-3	CASSSQVNTEAFF	TGTGCCAGCAGTTCTCAGGTGAACACTGAAGCTTTCTTT
NA	NA	TRBJ1-2	TRBV6-5	CASSIGRDYGYTF	TGTGCCAGCAGTATCGGGAGAGACTATGGCTACACCTTC
NA	NA	TRBJ2-7	TRBV7-2	CATEPRISYEQYF	TGTGCCACCGAGCCTAGAATATCCTACGAGCAGTACTTC
NA	TRBD2	TRBJ2-1	TRBV28	CASSSPGGGYNEQFF	TGTGCCAGCAGTTCCCCGGGAGGTGGGTACAATGAGCAGTTCTTC
NA	NA	TRBJ1-2	TRBV5-1	CASSLDTGGYTF	TGCGCCAGCAGCTTGGATACGGGAGGCTACACCTTC
NA	TRBD1	TRBJ1-1	TRBV7-3	CASSSTGTGGSHTEAFF	TGTGCCAGCAGCTCAACTGGGACAGGGGGGAGCCACACTGAAGCTTTCTTT
NA	NA	TRBJ1-5	TRBV20-1	CSASPARAYSNQPQHF	TGCAGTGCTAGTCCCGCCAGGGCTTATAGCAATCAGCCCCAGCATTTT
NA	TRBD1	TRBJ1-2	TRBV7-3	CASSKGQGQGYTF	TGTGCCAGCAGCAAGGGACAGGGACAGGGCTACACCTTC
NA	TRBD2	TRBJ2-7	TRBV6-1	CASSDAGVTYEQYF	TGTGCCAGCAGTGATGCGGGAGTGACCTACGAGCAGTACTTC
NA	NA	TRBJ2-3	TRBV7-8	CASSFSSTDTQYF	TGTGCCAGCAGCTTTAGCAGCACAGATACGCAGTATTTT
NA	NA	TRBJ1-1	TRBV5-1	CASSFQGWDTEAFF	TGCGCCAGCAGCTTCCAGGGCTGGGACACTGAAGCTTTCTTT
NA	NA	TRBJ2-3	TRBV2	CASSGGRGTDTQYF	TGTGCCAGCAGTGGTGGGAGAGGTACAGATACGCAGTATTTT
NA	TRBD1	TRBJ1-5	TRBV15	CATRNDRAHQPQHF	TGTGCCACCAGGAACGACAGGGCGCATCAGCCCCAGCATTTT
NA	NA	TRBJ1-2	TRBV28	CASYSPAGRLYGYTF	TGTGCCAGCTACTCCCCGGCGGGGCGACTCTATGGCTACACCTTC